These 20 T cell receptor beta chains were sequenced from one sample in a study of cytomegalovirus exposure and HLA in healthy donors. Using immunoSEQ multiplex PCR, the repertoire was profiled, and TCRdb retains in-frame clones only, with some absent. Among approximately 160,000 clones listed, about 89% were seen once. Input material: PBMCs. These receptors all stem from a young woman in good health and CMV-seropositive.

The chain combines TRBV19 with TRBJ1-4; D call uncertain. The germline V and J ends were trimmed by 3 bases and 10 bases, with 12 bases remaining between them. The germline CDR1 and CDR2 sequences are LNHDA and SQIVND (reference sequence). This CDR3 has 13 amino acids. CDR3 sequence reads: CASSMRSDRKLFF. The CDR3 DNA reads as TGTGCCAGTAGTATGAGGTCAGATAGAAAACTGTTTTTT.

This chain connects TRBV6-1 to TRBJ1-4; no definite D call. The germline gives CDR1 MNHNS, CDR2 SASEGT. CDR3 length: 14 amino acids. With 7 bases removed from V and 8 bases from J, the gap between germline ends came to 17 bases. CDR3 DNA sequence: TGTGCCAGCACCCCGTCGGGAGCGGGGGAAAAACTGTTTTTT. This encodes CASTPSGAGEKLFF.

The chain combines TRBV6-5 with TRBJ2-1, with 7 bases aligning to TRBD2. The CDR3 is 13 amino acids. CDR1 and CDR2 (germline): MNHEY, SVGAGI. J lost 8 bases, V lost 5 bases, and 6 bases had no gene match. In nucleotides, the CDR3 is TGTGCCAGCAGTCAGAGCGGGGTGGATGAGCAGTTCTTC. Protein: CASSQSGVDEQFF.

The rearrangement links TRBV5-1 to TRBJ1-1; D remains ambiguous. There are 14 residues in the CDR3. Trimming shortened V by 0 bases and J by 1 base, and 7 bases separated the two germline ends. Germline lookup yields CDR1 SGHRS and CDR2 YFSETQ. The CDR3 DNA reads TGCGCCAGCAGCTTGGGGAGACCGAACACTGAAGCTTTCTTT. Its translation: CASSLGRPNTEAFF.

The J gene is TRBJ1-6, the V gene TRBV7-7; D is uncertain. V lost 2 bases and J lost 6, with 14 bases in between. The CDR3 contains 16 residues. CDR1 and CDR2 (germline): SSHAT, FNYEAQ (reference sequence). The CDR3 protein is CASSLNCPPPNSPLHF. The CDR3 bases are TGTGCCAGCAGCTTAAACTGTCCCCCGCCTAATTCACCCCTCCACTTT.

This chain uses TRBV29-1 with TRBJ2-1; D might be TRBD1 (5 bases). This CDR3 is 14 amino acids long. Trimming pared 1 base from V and 5 bases from J, leaving 12 bases between. The germline gives CDR1 SQVTM, CDR2 ANQGSEA. CDR3 sequence reads: CSVEVYPGNNEQFF. In DNA form, the CDR3 reads TGCAGCGTTGAAGTATACCCAGGGAACAATGAGCAGTTCTTC.

V and J are TRBV29-1 and TRBJ1-2; D uncertain. The CDR3 sequence is 9 residues long. Germline CDR1 reads SQVTM; CDR2 reads ANQGSEA. V was shortened by 5 bases and J by 5 bases, with 3 bases between the two germline ends. The CDR3 DNA sequence: TGCAGCGTTCCATATGGCTACACCTTC. Encoded protein: CSVPYGYTF.

Comments on this clone: Other DNA sequences from this sample encode an identical CDR3 as well. This rearrangement joins TRBV29-1 to TRBJ1-1; D is uncertain. V was trimmed by 3 bases and J by 4 bases, leaving 12 bases between them. This CDR3 is built from 13 residues. From germline, CDR1 is SQVTM and CDR2 ANQGSEA. In nucleotides, the CDR3 is TGCAGCGTTGACCGGGGAGGTGGCACTGAAGCTTTCTTT. This translates into CSVDRGGGTEAFF. The full variable domain, its missing parts supplied by reference TRBV29-1 and TRBJ1-1, is SAVISQKPSRDICQRGTSLTIQCQVDSQVTMMFWYRQQPGQSLTLIATANQGSEATYESGFVIDKFPISRPNLTFSTLTVSNMSPEDSSIYLCSVDRGGGTEAFFGQGTRLTVV.

This rearrangement joins TRBV27 to TRBJ1-1, with D possibly matching TRBD1 (5 bases). Germline-derived CDR1 and CDR2 are MNHEY and SMNVEV (reference sequence). The CDR3 is 16 amino acids. Trimming pared 0 bases from V and 4 bases from J, leaving 15 bases between. CDR3 amino acids: CASSLSPPHRLTEAFF. CDR3 coding DNA: TGTGCCAGCAGTTTATCCCCCCCCCACAGGCTCACTGAAGCTTTCTTT.

The V call is TRBV7-6, the J call TRBJ2-3; D gene unclear. Germline CDR1 SGHVS, CDR2 FNYEAQ. The CDR3 length is 13 residues. With 5 bases removed from V and 2 bases from J, the gap between germline ends came to 8 bases. CDR3 DNA: TGTGCCAGCAGCCAACTCCCCACAGATACGCAGTATTTT. Translation: CASSQLPTDTQYF.

The gene calls are TRBV27 and TRBJ1-5; maybe TRBD1 (6 bases). CDR3 length equals 19 residues. Trimming stripped 6 bases from V and 2 bases from J, with 26 bases between. In germline, CDR1 is MNHEY, CDR2 SMNVEV (reference sequence). The CDR3 reads CASRSGGRGRHQGNQPQHF. The CDR3 DNA sequence: TGTGCCAGCAGGTCGGGTGGCAGGGGAAGGCATCAGGGCAATCAGCCCCAGCATTTT.

The gene calls are TRBV6-6 and TRBJ2-2, with TRBD2 matching 9 bases. Per the germline V gene, CDR1 is MNHNY and CDR2 is SVGAGI (reference sequence). This CDR3 is 15 amino acids long. V shed 6 bases and J 7 bases; nucleotides not matched to a gene: 9. The CDR3 DNA follows: TGTGCCAGCAGCTCAACTAGCGGGTGGGGCGGGGAGCTGTTTTTT. Protein: CASSSTSGWGGELFF.

The genes are TRBV27 and TRBJ2-1; 8 positions agree with TRBD1. Germline V gene lookup returns CDR1 MNHEY and CDR2 SMNVEV (reference sequence). V lost 8 bases to trimming and J lost 15 bases; unmatched junction nucleotides: 15. The CDR3 loop spans 13 amino acids. In DNA form, the CDR3 reads TGTGCCAGCGGAACAGGGGGAAGTGTAGGCCGGTTCTTC. Protein sequence: CASGTGGSVGRFF.

V usage is TRBV30 and J usage is TRBJ1-5, with 8 bases lining up with TRBD1. Germline V gene sequence: CDR1 GTSNPN, CDR2 SVGIG (reference sequence). This CDR3 has 14 residues. Trimming at V came to 3 bases and at J to 6 bases, leaving 7 bases not matched to a gene. As DNA, the CDR3 is TGTGCCTGGAGCCTCCACAGGGGGACTCAGCCCCAGCATTTT. Protein sequence: CAWSLHRGTQPQHF. Drawing the rest from reference TRBV30 and TRBJ1-5, the complete variable domain is SQTIHQWPATLVQPVGSPLSLECTVEGTSNPNLYWYRQAAGRGLQLLFYSVGIGQISSEVPQNLSASRPQDRQFILSSKKLLLSDSGFYLCAWSLHRGTQPQHFGDGTRLSIL.

This clone was found once. J is TRBJ2-2 and V is TRBV6-1, with 8 bases aligning to TRBD1. Germline V gene lookup returns CDR1 MNHNS and CDR2 SASEGT. J was trimmed by 3 bases and V by 1 base; bases with no gene match: 10. This CDR3 has 18 amino acids. CDR3 DNA: TGTGCCAGCAGTGAAGGTCCCGGGTCAGGGGGCTACACCGGGGAGCTGTTTTTT. Translation gives CASSEGPGSGGYTGELFF.

The chain recombines TRBV4-3 with TRBJ2-7; the match to TRBD2 covers 10 bases. The CDR3 is 16 amino acids. The ends lost 3 bases at V and 0 bases at J; junction bases unmatched: 5. The germline V gene encodes CDR1 LGHNA and CDR2 YSLEER. Written as DNA, the CDR3 is TGCGCCAGCAGCCAGGATCAGCGGGAGGGCTCCTACGAGCAGTACTTC. Amino acid sequence: CASSQDQREGSYEQYF.

The chain employs TRBV28 and TRBJ1-2; D unclear. The CDR3 sequence is 16 residues long. With 2 bases removed from V and 5 bases from J, the gap between germline ends came to 18 bases. Germline CDR1 is MDHEN and CDR2 is SYDVKM. In DNA, the CDR3 is TGTGCCAGCAGTTTAGACGCAGCTCTCGGGTATTATGGCTACACCTTC. This codes for CASSLDAALGYYGYTF.

J is TRBJ2-2 and V is TRBV6-1; 8 nucleotides agree with TRBD2. The V and J ends lost 0 bases and 4 bases, in that order; junction bases with no gene match: 4. Germline-derived CDR1 and CDR2 are MNHNS and SASEGT. There are 16 residues in the CDR3. CDR3 in DNA: TGTGCCAGCAGTGAAGCGGCGGGGGGTTTCACCGGGGAGCTGTTTTTT. Translation gives CASSEAAGGFTGELFF.

J is TRBJ1-2 and V is TRBV19; D not certain. The length of the CDR3 is 12 residues. The V end lost 4 bases, the J end lost 3 bases, and 6 bases lay between the germline ends. CDR1 LNHDA and CDR2 SQIVND come from the germline V gene (reference sequence). The CDR3 region is CASSNSYYGYTF. CDR3 sequence (DNA): TGTGCCAGTAGTAACAGCTACTATGGCTACACCTTC.

This chain joins TRBV25-1 and TRBJ2-1, with TRBD2 identical over 12 bases. The length of the CDR3 is 16 residues. The V gene's germline CDR1 is MGHDK and CDR2 SYGVNS. V shed 3 bases, J shed 8 bases, and the junction held 8 bases outside the gene matches. CDR3 region: CASSEVTSGRLDEQFF. The CDR3 nucleotides read TGTGCCAGCAGTGAGGTAACTAGCGGGAGGTTAGATGAGCAGTTCTTC.